This TCR beta chain comes out of a study of blood T cell repertoires in COVID-19 (TCRdb year 2020). For the wider study: Samples from collaborators originated in the United States, Italy and Spain and spanned both the acute and convalescent phases of COVID-19. The dataset comprised deeply sampled blood TCRbeta repertoires from subjects exposed to, actively infected with, or recovered from COVID-19. The samples were drawn from two sources: the first 160 participants of the ongoing ImmuneRACE study, and 1,000 to 1,500 subjects contributed by 6 global collaborators. The material from the prospective study consisted of cDNA or gDNA derived from T cells, B-cell-depleted T cells, or PBMCs. The repertoires were released in a freely available public database intended as a resource for research on the immune response to SARS-CoV-2. Nearly every sample came with metadata listing a de-identified subject ID, COVID-19 status, age in years and sex. Where HLA class I and class II types were available, the types were taken from metadata supplied by the sample provider, not from assay-based typing. Study-wide conclusions, independent of this receptor: Clinical and demographic metadata were provided uncurated, with the amount varying by source and participant.

Note on this clone: It lacks a known antigen. The input lacks base qualities; no much larger clone sits a single base away.

The immunoSEQ Assay, a bias-controlled multiplex PCR, was used to amplify TCRbeta CDR3 regions from genomic DNA. The source study handled its data this way. Nucleated cell counts per sample were estimated from amplification of reference gene primers within the assay. Sequence reads were collapsed and filtered to measure the absolute abundance of every unique TCRbeta CDR3 rearrangement. Productive Simpson clonality was computed per sample as the square root of Simpson's diversity index over productive rearrangements. This is the immuneACCESS table as TCRdb keeps it, with only in-frame sequences that have V and J called. A part of the clones is gone; compared with another copy, unresolved V genes explain less than half, and the rest is unexplained. D and trimming come from the DNA, and the V and J calls and clone size come from that table. For this sample there are some 200,000 clones; about 87% appear just once. Roughly 1.7% of the sample rests with the top ten.

Collaborating institutions collected whole blood in K2EDTA tubes following their own protocols. For TCRbeta analysis, collaborators shipped samples as frozen whole blood, isolated PBMCs, or DNA extracted from either of those sample types. Material: peripheral blood. The clonotype comes from a man between 65 and 85 years old with acute or convalescent COVID-19.

The bases are TGTGCCAGTAGTCTCTCCCCGCAGGGGGCAGTTACGCAGTATTTT. It translates to CASSLSPQGAVTQYF. The sequence links TRBV19 to TRBJ2-3, with 8 middle bases fitting TRBD1. The germline V gene (reference sequence) provides CDR1 LNHDA and CDR2 SQIVND. The CDR3 has 15 amino acids, counting the end cysteine and phenylalanine. The entry retains the CDR3 DNA only, 45 bases that are in frame from base 1. V loses 5 bases at its end and J loses 8 bases; junction bases beyond the gene matches: 12.